The 25 T cell receptor beta chains in this list originate from one sample, sequenced in a study of T cell changes during pregnancy in multiple sclerosis. Sequencing used immunoSEQ multiplex PCR; TCRdb keeps in-frame clones, though not all of them. The data hold fewer than 70,000 clones, with about 83% observed a single time. Sequencing input: peripheral blood from another person, used as feeder cells. Source of these receptors: a human donor whose cells served as feeder cells for cultures in a pregnancy study.

The chain has TRBV9 and TRBJ1-2, with D tentatively TRBD1 (6 bases). This CDR3 has 15 amino acids. V lost 4 bases, J lost 1 base, and 14 bases lay in between. Germline loops: CDR1 SGDLS, CDR2 YYNGEE. The DNA for the CDR3 is TGTGCCAGCAGCCCCCAGGACAGCTTTAACTATGGCTACACCTTC. Translating gives CASSPQDSFNYGYTF. Full variable domain (outside the CDR3, taken from reference TRBV9 and TRBJ1-2): DSGVTQTPKHLITATGQRVTLRCSPRSGDLSVYWYQQSLDQGLQFLIQYYNGEERAKGNILERFSAQQFPDLHSELNLSSLELGDSALYFCASSPQDSFNYGYTFGSGTRLTVV.

The chain carries TRBV7-9 and TRBJ1-6; unclear D gene. From germline, CDR1 is SEHNR and CDR2 FQNEAQ (reference sequence). This CDR3 region has 16 residues. Trimming took 8 bases from V and 2 from J, leaving 16 bases between them. The CDR3 loop reads CASSLISGTYNSPLHF. CDR3 sequence (DNA): TGTGCCAGCTCCCTAATCTCCGGCACCTATAATTCACCCCTCCACTTT.

This clone is a singleton in its sample. V gene TRBV5-1 combines with J gene TRBJ2-5; D possibly uses TRBD1 or TRBD2 (5 bases each). The length of the CDR3 is 15 residues. Germline V CDR1 and CDR2: SGHRS, YFSETQ. V was shortened by 4 bases and J by 4 bases, with 17 bases between the two germline ends. DNA for the CDR3: TGCGCCAGCAGCCTCTCAGACTTTGGGGGAGAGACCCAGTACTTC. This codes for CASSLSDFGGETQYF.

The rearrangement joins TRBV6-5 to TRBJ2-7; D unresolved. CDR1 and CDR2 (germline): MNHEY, SVGAGI. The CDR3 has 13 amino acids. Deletions cut 0 bases from V and 6 bases from J, with 9 bases between. CDR3 protein: CASSYSIYVEQYF. For the CDR3, the DNA is TGTGCCAGCAGTTACTCAATTTACGTCGAGCAGTACTTC.

This chain connects TRBV4-3 to TRBJ2-7; D is possibly TRBD1 or TRBD2 (5 bases each). The CDR3 spans 14 residues. V lost 3 bases and J lost 3, with 12 bases in between. The germline V gene encodes CDR1 LGHNA and CDR2 YSLEER. The CDR3 coding sequence is TGCGCCAGCAGCCAGGGGACCTGGGACTACGAGCAGTACTTC. The encoded protein is CASSQGTWDYEQYF.

This chain links TRBV28 with TRBJ1-2; tentatively, D is TRBD1 (6 bases). CDR3 length equals 16 residues. Per the germline V gene, CDR1 is MDHEN and CDR2 is SYDVKM. Trimming removed 4 bases from V and 1 base from J, with 16 bases in between. The CDR3 sequence: CASSSPWQGINYGYTF. In nucleotides, the CDR3 is TGTGCCAGCAGTTCGCCCTGGCAGGGGATTAACTATGGCTACACCTTC.

The chain has TRBV29-1 and TRBJ2-7; D not certain. The germline V and J ends were trimmed by 4 bases and 4 bases, with 8 bases remaining between them. The CDR3 runs to 11 residues. The V gene's germline CDR1 is SQVTM and CDR2 ANQGSEA. The CDR3, as DNA: TGCAGCGTTGGGAATTCTTACGAGCAGTACTTC. Amino acid sequence: CSVGNSYEQYF.

J is TRBJ1-2 and V is TRBV6-1; no clear D gene. The V and J ends lost 1 base and 4 bases respectively, with 10 bases between them. The CDR3 extends over 14 amino acids. Germline CDR1 reads MNHNS; CDR2 reads SASEGT. The CDR3 region is CASSEGFRLYGYTF. The CDR3 DNA follows: TGTGCCAGCAGTGAAGGGTTTAGGCTCTATGGCTACACCTTC.

The V gene is TRBV6-4, the J gene TRBJ1-5; D is undetermined. V was pared by 0 bases and J by 3 bases, with 3 bases between. The CDR3 length is 13 residues. CDR1 MRHNA and CDR2 SNTAGT come from the germline V gene. The CDR3 reads CASSDSANQPQHF. The CDR3 DNA sequence: TGTGCCAGCAGTGACTCGGCCAATCAGCCCCAGCATTTT.

The genes are TRBV4-1 and TRBJ1-2; D is unclear. Trimming left V 3 bases short and J 0 bases short, with 14 bases between. Germline V gene sequence: CDR1 MGHRA, CDR2 YSYEKL. The CDR3 length is 16 residues. CDR3 coding DNA: TGCGCCAGCAGCCATTCCGTAGTCCCAGCTAACTATGGCTACACCTTC. It is translated as CASSHSVVPANYGYTF.

The chain has TRBV7-3 and TRBJ2-7; D gene unclear. CDR3 length equals 14 residues. The germline gives CDR1 SGHTA, CDR2 FQGTGA. With 2 bases removed from V and 0 bases from J, the gap between germline ends came to 8 bases. The CDR3 DNA follows: TGTGCCAGCAGCTTAGCCCATAGCTCCTACGAGCAGTACTTC. This encodes CASSLAHSSYEQYF.

V usage is TRBV5-1 and J usage is TRBJ1-1; D is perhaps TRBD1 (5 bases). The CDR3 contains 14 residues. V dropped 5 bases and J dropped 0 bases, with 11 bases sitting between them. Germline CDR1 and CDR2: SGHRS and YFSETQ. CDR3 protein: CASSSGNLNTEAFF. The CDR3 DNA follows: TGCGCCAGCAGTTCAGGGAACTTGAACACTGAAGCTTTCTTT.

The chain is built from TRBV7-2 and TRBJ1-5, with D possibly matching TRBD1 (5 bases). Germline CDR1 is SGHTA and CDR2 is FQGNSA. The CDR3 contains 14 residues. With 6 bases removed from V and 2 bases from J, the gap between germline ends came to 11 bases. The CDR3 loop is CASRRGGGNQPQHF. CDR3 nucleotides: TGTGCCAGCAGACGGGGGGGTGGCAATCAGCCCCAGCATTTT.

A few counts support this clone. The V gene is TRBV30, the J gene TRBJ2-7; 8 nucleotides line up with TRBD2. Trimming at V came to 4 bases and at J to 2 bases, leaving 7 bases not matched to a gene. The germline gives CDR1 GTSNPN, CDR2 SVGIG (reference sequence). CDR3 length: 14 amino acids. CDR3 in DNA: TGTGCCTGGACCCTAGCGGGCTTGCCCTACGAGCAGTACTTC. Translating gives CAWTLAGLPYEQYF.

The CDR3 DNA sequence: TGCGCCAGCAGCCCACAGGGAATAGGAGAGACCCAGTACTTC. Its translation is CASSPQGIGETQYF. This sequence joins TRBV5-1 and TRBJ2-5, with D maybe TRBD1 (6 bases). The CDR3 has 14 amino acids. The germline V and J ends were trimmed by 4 bases and 4 bases, with 14 bases remaining between them. Germline CDR1 reads SGHRS; CDR2 reads YFSETQ.

The chain joins TRBV12-5 to TRBJ2-7; TRBD1 agrees at 8 bases. After removal of 1 base from V and 6 bases from J, the junction contained 5 bases not matched to a gene. The CDR3 has 14 amino acids. Per the germline V gene, CDR1 is LGHNT and CDR2 is FRNRAP. The CDR3: CASGLGDRYTEQYF. In nucleotides, the CDR3 is TGTGCTAGTGGTTTGGGGGACAGGTATACCGAGCAGTACTTC.

In the case of this clone: A read error may account for a junction end that differs from germline. V is TRBV9 and J is TRBJ1-1; 9 bases are shared with TRBD1. This CDR3 is built from 11 residues. Germline V gives CDR1 SGDLS, CDR2 YYNGEE. The CDR3 reads CASSVGRDRVF. The CDR3 bases are TGTGCCAGCAGCGTAGGTAGGGACAGGGTTTTT.

This chain joins TRBV29-1 and TRBJ2-3, with TRBD2 matching over 14 bases. The CDR3 totals 14 residues. Germline CDR1 reads SQVTM; CDR2 reads ANQGSEA. The V and J ends lost 7 bases and 6 bases, in that order; junction bases with no gene match: 6. The CDR3 DNA reads as TGCAGCGCTCGACTAGCGGGAGGGCCGGATACGCAGTATTTT. Translated: CSARLAGGPDTQYF.

The chain employs TRBV5-8 and TRBJ2-7; D gene ambiguous. Germline CDR1 and CDR2: SGHTS and YDEGEE. Trimming took 2 bases from V and 0 from J, leaving 12 bases between them. This CDR3 region has 15 residues. The CDR3 region is CASSLVDAYSYEQYF. In nucleotides, the CDR3 is TGTGCCAGCAGCTTAGTGGATGCCTACTCCTACGAGCAGTACTTC.

The chain joins TRBV7-9 to TRBJ1-2; 12 nucleotides match TRBD1. Germline assignment: CDR1 SEHNR and CDR2 FQNEAQ (reference sequence). With V trimmed by 5 bases and J by 8 bases, 9 bases remained unmatched. The CDR3 is 15 residues long. CDR3 nucleotides: TGTGCCAGCAGCGCGACCGGGACAGGGGGCAGGGGCTACACCTTC. This gives the protein CASSATGTGGRGYTF.

The gene calls are TRBV14 and TRBJ1-4; TRBD1 is a possible D gene (5 bases). The CDR3 loop spans 16 amino acids. The germline gives CDR1 SGHDN, CDR2 FVKESK. Trimming left V 4 bases short and J 7 bases short, with 19 bases between. The CDR3 DNA reads as TGTGCCAGCAGCCCTATCGGGACGGCGGGGGGTGAAAAACTGTTTTTT. This gives the protein CASSPIGTAGGEKLFF.

This clone has ten or more counts. This chain joins TRBV27 and TRBJ2-2; 7 bases line up with TRBD1. With V trimmed by 4 bases and J by 4 bases, 3 bases remained unmatched. The CDR3 is made up of 14 amino acids. The germline gives CDR1 MNHEY, CDR2 SMNVEV (reference sequence). CDR3 nucleotides: TGTGCCAGCAGTTGGACAGGCACCACCGGGGAGCTGTTTTTT. As protein: CASSWTGTTGELFF.

The genes are TRBV7-9 and TRBJ2-6; no clear D. The CDR3 covers 15 residues. V lost 1 base and J 0 bases, leaving 4 bases between the germline ends. Germline assignment: CDR1 SEHNR and CDR2 FQNEAQ (reference sequence). CDR3 in amino acids: CASSLGGSGANVLTF. Here the CDR3 DNA reads TGTGCCAGCAGCTTAGGGGGCTCTGGGGCCAACGTCCTGACTTTC.

The chain recombines TRBV19 with TRBJ1-5; D not resolved. V lost 1 base, J lost 0 bases, and 10 bases lay in between. The CDR3 extends over 16 amino acids. Germline V lookup: CDR1 LNHDA, CDR2 SQIVND (reference sequence). DNA of the CDR3: TGTGCCAGTAGTATAGTAGAATTACTTAGCAATCAGCCCCAGCATTTT. It yields the protein CASSIVELLSNQPQHF.

This rearrangement joins TRBV5-4 to TRBJ2-3; D not certain. V was trimmed by 2 bases and J by 2 bases, leaving 3 bases between them. Germline V gives CDR1 SGHNT, CDR2 YYREEE (reference sequence). This CDR3 contains 12 residues. Here the CDR3 reads CASSFPTDTQYF. Written as DNA, the CDR3 is TGTGCCAGCAGCTTTCCCACAGATACGCAGTATTTT.